This TCR beta chain was profiled in a study of shared clonotypes between healthy human individuals. The germline gives CDR1 MDHEN, CDR2 SYDVKM. Trimming at V came to 7 bases and at J to 2 bases, leaving 8 bases not matched to a gene. The CDR3 loop spans 15 amino acids. Notes on the study in general: Naive subsets, compared against memory subsets, generally had larger estimated richness values. Generation probabilities of non-shared clonotypes were lower (relative to those shared by all four donors).

On this clone: Its antigen is unknown.

Profiled with immunoSEQ multiplex PCR; TCRdb holds only in-frame clones, not every one. Of 2 million to 2.5 million clones in the sample, roughly 93% are singletons; the top ten hold about 0.38%. This clonotype was obtained from a young man in good health. Some clones in this sample may be carry-over from other donors' samples. The chain is built from TRBV28 and TRBJ2-7; TRBD2 matches at 10 bases. Specimen: naive CD4+ T cells from PBMCs. Subset: CD45RA+ positively selected. CDR3 protein: CASTTGLAFTYEQYF. The CDR3 nucleotides are TGTGCCAGCACAACGGGACTAGCGTTCACCTACGAGCAGTACTTC.